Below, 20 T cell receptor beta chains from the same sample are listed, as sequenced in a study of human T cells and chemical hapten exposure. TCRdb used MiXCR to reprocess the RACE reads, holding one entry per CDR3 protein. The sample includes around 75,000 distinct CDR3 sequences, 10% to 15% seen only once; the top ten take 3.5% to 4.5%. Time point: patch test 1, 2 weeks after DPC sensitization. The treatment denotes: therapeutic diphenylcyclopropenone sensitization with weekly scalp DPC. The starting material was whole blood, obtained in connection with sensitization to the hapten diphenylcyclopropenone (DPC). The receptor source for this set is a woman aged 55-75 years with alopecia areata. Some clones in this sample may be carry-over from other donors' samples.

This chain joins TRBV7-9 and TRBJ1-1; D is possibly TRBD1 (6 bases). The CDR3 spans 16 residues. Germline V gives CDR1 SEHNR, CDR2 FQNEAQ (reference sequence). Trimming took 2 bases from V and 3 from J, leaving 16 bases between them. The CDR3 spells CASSLRTAGDDTEAFF. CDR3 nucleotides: TGTGCCAGCAGCTTAAGGACAGCGGGAGATGACACTGAAGCTTTCTTT. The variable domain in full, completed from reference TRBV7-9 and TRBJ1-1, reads DTGVSQNPRHKITKRGQNVTFRCDPISEHNRLYWYRQTLGQGPEFLTYFQNEAQLEKSRLLSDRFSAERPKGSFSTLEIQRTEQGDSAMYLCASSLRTAGDDTEAFFGQGTRLTVV.

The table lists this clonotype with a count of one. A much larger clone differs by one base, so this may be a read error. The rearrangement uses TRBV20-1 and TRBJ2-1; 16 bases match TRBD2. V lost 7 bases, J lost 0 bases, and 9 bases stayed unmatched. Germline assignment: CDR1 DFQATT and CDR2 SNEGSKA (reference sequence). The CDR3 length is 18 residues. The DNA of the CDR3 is TGCAGTGTGAATCCGGGACTAGCGGGGGGGAGCTCCTACAATGAGCAGTTCTTC. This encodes CSVNPGLAGGSSYNEQFF.

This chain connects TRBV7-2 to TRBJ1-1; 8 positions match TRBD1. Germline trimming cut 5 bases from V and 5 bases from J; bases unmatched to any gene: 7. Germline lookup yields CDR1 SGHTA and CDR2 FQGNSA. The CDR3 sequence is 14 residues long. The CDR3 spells CASSTRTGSTEAFF. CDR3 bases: TGTGCCAGCAGCACGAGGACAGGGAGTACTGAAGCTTTCTTT.

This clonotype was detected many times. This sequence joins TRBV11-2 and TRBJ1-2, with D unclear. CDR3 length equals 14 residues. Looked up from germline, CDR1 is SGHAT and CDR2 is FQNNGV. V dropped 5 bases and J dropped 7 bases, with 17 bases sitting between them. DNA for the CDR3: TGTGCCAGCAGCCTTACCATGAAAAGCACTGGCTACACCTTC. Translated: CASSLTMKSTGYTF. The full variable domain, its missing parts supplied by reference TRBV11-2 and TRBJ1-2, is EAGVAQSPRYKIIEKRQSVAFWCNPISGHATLYWYQQILGQGPKLLIQFQNNGVVDDSQLPKDRFSAERLKGVDSTLKIQPAKLEDSAVYLCASSLTMKSTGYTFGSGTRLTVV.

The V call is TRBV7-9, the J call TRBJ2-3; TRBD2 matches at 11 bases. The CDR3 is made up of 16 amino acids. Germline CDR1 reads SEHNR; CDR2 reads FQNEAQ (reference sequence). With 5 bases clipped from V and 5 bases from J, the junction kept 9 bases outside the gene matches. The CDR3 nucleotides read TGTGCCAGCAGCCTCGTAGCGGGGGGGCCAGGAGATACGCAGTATTTT. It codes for CASSLVAGGPGDTQYF.

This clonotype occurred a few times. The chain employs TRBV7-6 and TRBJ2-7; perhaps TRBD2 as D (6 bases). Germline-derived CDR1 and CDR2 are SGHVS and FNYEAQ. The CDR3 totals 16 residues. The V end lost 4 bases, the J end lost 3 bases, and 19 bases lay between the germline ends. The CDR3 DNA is TGTGCCAGCAGCTCCACGTCGGGACTTGGAATCTACGAGCAGTACTTC. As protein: CASSSTSGLGIYEQYF.

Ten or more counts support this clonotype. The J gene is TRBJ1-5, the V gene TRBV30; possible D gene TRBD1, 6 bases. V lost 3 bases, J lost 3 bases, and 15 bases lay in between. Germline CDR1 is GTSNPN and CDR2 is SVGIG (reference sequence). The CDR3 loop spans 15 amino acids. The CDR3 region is CAWSVKTGINQPQHF. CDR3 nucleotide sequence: TGTGCCTGGAGCGTGAAAACAGGGATCAATCAGCCCCAGCATTTT.

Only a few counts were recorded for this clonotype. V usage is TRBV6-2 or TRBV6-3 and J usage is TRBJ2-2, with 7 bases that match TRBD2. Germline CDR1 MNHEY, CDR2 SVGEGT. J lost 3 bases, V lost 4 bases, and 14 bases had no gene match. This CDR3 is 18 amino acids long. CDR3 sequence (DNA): TGTGCCAGCAGTTCCCCCGTTAAGCGGGGACCTTACACCGGGGAGCTGTTTTTT. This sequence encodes CASSSPVKRGPYTGELFF.

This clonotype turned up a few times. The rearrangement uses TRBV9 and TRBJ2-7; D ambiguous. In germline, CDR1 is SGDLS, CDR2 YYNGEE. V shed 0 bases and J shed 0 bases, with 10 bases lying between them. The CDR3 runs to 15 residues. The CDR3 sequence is CASSVGVGYSYEQYF. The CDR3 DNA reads TGTGCCAGCAGCGTAGGAGTGGGGTACTCCTACGAGCAGTACTTC.

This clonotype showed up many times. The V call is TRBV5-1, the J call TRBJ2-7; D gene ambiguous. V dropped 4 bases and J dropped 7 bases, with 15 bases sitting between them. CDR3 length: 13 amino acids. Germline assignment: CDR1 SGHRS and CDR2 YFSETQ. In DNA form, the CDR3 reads TGCGCCAGCAGCCCGCCTCTGGTCGGAGAGCAGTACTTC. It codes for CASSPPLVGEQYF. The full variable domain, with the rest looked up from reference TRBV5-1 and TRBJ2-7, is KAGVTQTPRYLIKTRGQQVTLSCSPISGHRSVSWYQQTPGQGLQFLFEYFSETQRNKGNFPGRFSGRQFSNSRSEMNVSTLELGDSALYLCASSPPLVGEQYFGPGTRLTVT.

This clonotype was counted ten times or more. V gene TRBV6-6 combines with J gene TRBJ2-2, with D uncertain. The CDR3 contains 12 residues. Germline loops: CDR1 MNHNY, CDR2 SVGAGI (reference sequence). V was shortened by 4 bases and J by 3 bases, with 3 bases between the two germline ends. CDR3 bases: TGTGCCAGCAGTTCCTACACCGGGGAGCTGTTTTTT. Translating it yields CASSSYTGELFF.

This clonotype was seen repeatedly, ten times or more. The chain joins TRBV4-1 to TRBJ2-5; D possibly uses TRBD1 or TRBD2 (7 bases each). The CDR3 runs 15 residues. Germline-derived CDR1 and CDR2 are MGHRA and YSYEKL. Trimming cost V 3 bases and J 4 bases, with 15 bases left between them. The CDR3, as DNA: TGCGCCAGCAGCCAGGCCAGGGGGGGAGGAGAGACCCAGTACTTC. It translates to CASSQARGGGETQYF.

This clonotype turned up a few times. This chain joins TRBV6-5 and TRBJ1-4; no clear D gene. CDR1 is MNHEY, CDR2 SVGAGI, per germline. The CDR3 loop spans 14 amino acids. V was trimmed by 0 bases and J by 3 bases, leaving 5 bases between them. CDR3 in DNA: TGTGCCAGCAGTTACTCGGACCCTAATGAAAAACTGTTTTTT. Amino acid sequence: CASSYSDPNEKLFF.

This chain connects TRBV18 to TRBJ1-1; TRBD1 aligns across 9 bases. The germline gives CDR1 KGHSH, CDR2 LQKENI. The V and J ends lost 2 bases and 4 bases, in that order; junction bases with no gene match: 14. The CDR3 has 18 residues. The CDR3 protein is CASSPVNPSPDRGTEAFF. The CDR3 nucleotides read TGTGCCAGCTCACCAGTAAACCCGTCGCCGGACAGGGGCACTGAAGCTTTCTTT.

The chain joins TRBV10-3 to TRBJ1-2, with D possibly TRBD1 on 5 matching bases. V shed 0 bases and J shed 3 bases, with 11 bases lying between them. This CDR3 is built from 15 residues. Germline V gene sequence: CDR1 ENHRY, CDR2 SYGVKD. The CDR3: CAISESSSTDYGYTF. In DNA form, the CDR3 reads TGTGCCATCAGTGAGTCGTCTTCGACAGACTATGGCTACACCTTC.

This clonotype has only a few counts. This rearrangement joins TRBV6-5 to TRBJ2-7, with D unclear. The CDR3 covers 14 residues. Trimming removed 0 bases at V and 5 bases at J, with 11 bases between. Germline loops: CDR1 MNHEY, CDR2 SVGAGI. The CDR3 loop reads CASSYSRNTNEQYF. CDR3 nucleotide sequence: TGTGCCAGCAGTTACTCCCGCAACACCAACGAGCAGTACTTC.

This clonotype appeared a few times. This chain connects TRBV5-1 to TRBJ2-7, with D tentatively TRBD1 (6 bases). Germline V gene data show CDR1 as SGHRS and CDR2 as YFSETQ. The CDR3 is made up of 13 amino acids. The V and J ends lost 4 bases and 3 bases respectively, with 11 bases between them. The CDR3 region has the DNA TGCGCCAGCAGCACTTCAGGGGTCTACGAGCAGTACTTC. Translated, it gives CASSTSGVYEQYF.

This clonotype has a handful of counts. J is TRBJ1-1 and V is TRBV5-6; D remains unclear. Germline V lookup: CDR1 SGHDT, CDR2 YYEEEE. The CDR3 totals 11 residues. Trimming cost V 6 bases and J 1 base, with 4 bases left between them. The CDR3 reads CASKGNTEAFF. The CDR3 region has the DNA TGTGCCAGCAAGGGGAACACTGAAGCTTTCTTT.

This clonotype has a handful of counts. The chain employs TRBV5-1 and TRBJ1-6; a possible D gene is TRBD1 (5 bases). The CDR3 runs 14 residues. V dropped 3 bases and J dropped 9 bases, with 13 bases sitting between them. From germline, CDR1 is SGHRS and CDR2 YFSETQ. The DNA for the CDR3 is TGCGCCAGCAGCTCACGGGACCGGGGTTCACCCCTCCACTTT. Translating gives CASSSRDRGSPLHF.

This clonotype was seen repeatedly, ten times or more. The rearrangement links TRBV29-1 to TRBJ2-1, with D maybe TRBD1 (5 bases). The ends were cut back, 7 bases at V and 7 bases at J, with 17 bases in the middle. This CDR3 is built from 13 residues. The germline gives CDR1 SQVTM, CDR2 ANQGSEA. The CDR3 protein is CSARGQGVNEQFF. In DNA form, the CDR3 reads TGCAGCGCCCGAGGCCAAGGGGTGAATGAGCAGTTCTTC.